Sequencing of this T cell receptor beta chain was carried out in a study of T cell repertoires in cytomegalovirus infection. Study overall: HLA-B-restricted CMV epitopes that are well studied were used alongside recently identified HLA-C-restricted ones. Matching HLA type and CMV infection were both indicated by public TCR beta signatures.

Study-level findings and limits: Dominant in the ex vivo response were TCR beta clonotypes restricted by HLA-C and specific for CMV.

TCRdb analysed the reads with MiXCR anew, one entry per CDR3 protein. The sample has around 300,000 distinct CDR3 sequences, 20% to 25% seen once. The germline gives CDR1 WSHSY, CDR2 SAAADI. The V and J ends lost 4 bases and 5 bases, in that order; junction bases with no gene match: 5. The CDR3 is made up of 14 amino acids. As concerns this clonotype: Antigen unknown.

The sample consisted of cultured PBMCs, taken from culture after CMV antigen stimulation. This TCR was sampled from a human donor in good health (CMV status not recorded). Some clones in this sample may be carry-over from other donors' samples. The chain carries TRBV10-2 and TRBJ1-1, with TRBD1 matching 9 bases. The chain's CDR3 is CASSGQGVFTEAFF. For the CDR3, the DNA is TGCGCCAGCAGTGGACAGGGGGTTTTTACTGAAGCTTTCTTT.